The rows below give T cell receptor beta chains drawn from one sample of a study of OX40 agonist ivuxolimab in advanced cancers. Measured with immunoSEQ multiplex PCR; TCRdb has only the in-frame clones, and not every one. This table holds some 70,000 clones, approximately 91% found once. Sequenced material: CD4+ or CD8+ T cells sorted from blood, taken in a trial of the OX40 agonist ivuxolimab. The receptors originated from an adult with an advanced solid tumor such as melanoma, head and neck, liver or kidney cancer. Both conserved end residues are part of each CDR3. D genes are given only for firm matches. Part of the rows lack a size; the others show once, few, many or a class for expanded clones.

size | D | J | V | DNA | CDR3
NA | NA | TRBJ1-3 | TRBV27 | TGTGCCAGCAGGCTGTTCGGGTCTGATGGAAACACCATATATTTT | CASRLFGSDGNTIYF
NA | TRBD1 | TRBJ1-6 | TRBV6-5 | TGTGCCAGCAGTGGGGACAGCGGTAATTCACCCCTCCACTTT | CASSGDSGNSPLHF
NA | NA | TRBJ2-1 | TRBV27 | TGTGCCAGCAGCCGTATACAGGGGAGGGAGGTCTTC | CASSRIQGREVF
NA | TRBD2 | TRBJ2-2 | TRBV12-5 | TGTGCTAGTGGTTTGGGGACTAGCGGGAGGGATAACACCGGGGAGCTGTTTTTT | CASGLGTSGRDNTGELFF
NA | NA | TRBJ1-1 | TRBV6-5 | TGTGCCACCCGGCGTAGTGTGGACACTGAAGCTTTCTTT | CATRRSVDTEAFF
NA | TRBD2 | TRBJ2-4 | TRBV5-1 | TGCGCCAGCAGCTCGACAGCGGGAGGAAACATTCAGTACTTC | CASSSTAGGNIQYF
NA | NA | TRBJ2-3 | TRBV2 | TGTGCCAGCAAGGTCAGGACCACAGATACGCAGTATTTT | CASKVRTTDTQYF
NA | TRBD2 | TRBJ2-7 | TRBV6-6 | TGTGCCAGCAGACCTAGCGGGAGTGGCAACGAGCAGTACTTC | CASRPSGSGNEQYF
NA | NA | TRBJ1-2 | TRBV2 | TGTGCCAGCAGTGACGACAGTTTCTATGGCTACACCTTC | CASSDDSFYGYTF
NA | TRBD1 | TRBJ2-7 | TRBV7-3 | TGTGCCAGCAGTTATACAGGGGAGAACGAGCAGTACTTC | CASSYTGENEQYF
NA | NA | TRBJ2-2 | TRBV9 | TGTGCCAGCAGCGTAGGCCGGGTTGGAACCGGGGAGCTGTTTTTT | CASSVGRVGTGELFF
NA | TRBD1 | TRBJ2-7 | TRBV18 | TGTGCCAGCTCACCACGGGACAGAGCCTACGAGCAGTACTTC | CASSPRDRAYEQYF
NA | NA | TRBJ1-1 | TRBV19 | TGTGCCAGTAGTATCCCGAGGGGCGGGGTGGCTTTCTTT | CASSIPRGGVAFF
NA | NA | TRBJ1-5 | TRBV5-5 | TGTGCCAGCAGCTTGAGCCCACAGGGAACCTCTCAGCCCCAGCATTTT | CASSLSPQGTSQPQHF
NA | NA | TRBJ2-7 | TRBV20-1 | TGCAGCGCTAGGGCTAGCGACGAGCAGTACTTC | CSARASDEQYF
NA | TRBD1 | TRBJ2-2 | TRBV9 | TGTGCCAGCAGCTATAGGACAGGGACGAACACCGGGGAGCTGTTTTTT | CASSYRTGTNTGELFF
NA | NA | TRBJ2-1 | TRBV7-2 | TGTGCCAGCAGGATAATTTACAATGAGCAGTTCTTC | CASRIIYNEQFF
few | NA | TRBJ2-3 | TRBV14 | TGTGCCAGCAGCTCCAGGACTTGGGCAGATACGCAGTATTTT | CASSSRTWADTQYF
NA | NA | TRBJ2-1 | TRBV10-2 | TGCGCCAGCAGTGATTCGGGGGAGTCCAATGAGCAGTTCTTC | CASSDSGESNEQFF
NA | TRBD1 | TRBJ1-1 | TRBV19 | TGTGCCAGTAGTCCTGGCAGGGGGAAATGGTACGCTGAAGCTTTCTTT | CASSPGRGKWYAEAFF
NA | TRBD2 | TRBJ2-7 | TRBV5-4 | TGTGCCAGCAGCCGCGGGACTAGGGGGACCTACGAGCAGTACTTC | CASSRGTRGTYEQYF
NA | TRBD1 | TRBJ2-7 | TRBV5-1 | TGCGCCAGCAGCTCGGGACAGGGGTCCTACGAGCAGTACTTC | CASSSGQGSYEQYF
NA | TRBD2 | TRBJ2-1 | TRBV7-9 | TGTGCCAGCAGCCCTAGCGGGAGTTACTTCTTC | CASSPSGSYFF
NA | TRBD2 | TRBJ2-1 | TRBV7-9 | TGTGCCAGCAGCCCGACTAGCGGGAGGCGTTCCTACAATGAGCAGTTCTTC | CASSPTSGRRSYNEQFF
NA | TRBD1 | TRBJ2-1 | TRBV30 | TGTGCCTGGGTCCGGGACAGGGGGATGGGTGGGCAGTTCTTC | CAWVRDRGMGGQFF
NA | NA | TRBJ2-2 | TRBV5-1 | TGCGCCAGCAGCTTCAGGCCCGACGGGCCCGGGGAGCTGTTTTTT | CASSFRPDGPGELFF
few | TRBD1 | TRBJ1-2 | TRBV7-3 | TGTGCCAGCAGCCTCCATCCGACAGGGGAAGGATATGGCTACACCTTC | CASSLHPTGEGYGYTF
once | TRBD1 | TRBJ1-6 | TRBV14 | TGTGCCAGCAGGTCGACAGGGATATCACCCCTCCACTTT | CASRSTGISPLHF
NA | NA | TRBJ2-7 | TRBV6-1 | TGTGCCAGCAGACTCAGGGAATCCTACGAGCAGTACTTC | CASRLRESYEQYF
NA | TRBD1 | TRBJ1-1 | TRBV27 | TGTGCCAGCAGTCCGGACAGGGGCCCTATGAACACTGAAGCTTTCTTT | CASSPDRGPMNTEAFF